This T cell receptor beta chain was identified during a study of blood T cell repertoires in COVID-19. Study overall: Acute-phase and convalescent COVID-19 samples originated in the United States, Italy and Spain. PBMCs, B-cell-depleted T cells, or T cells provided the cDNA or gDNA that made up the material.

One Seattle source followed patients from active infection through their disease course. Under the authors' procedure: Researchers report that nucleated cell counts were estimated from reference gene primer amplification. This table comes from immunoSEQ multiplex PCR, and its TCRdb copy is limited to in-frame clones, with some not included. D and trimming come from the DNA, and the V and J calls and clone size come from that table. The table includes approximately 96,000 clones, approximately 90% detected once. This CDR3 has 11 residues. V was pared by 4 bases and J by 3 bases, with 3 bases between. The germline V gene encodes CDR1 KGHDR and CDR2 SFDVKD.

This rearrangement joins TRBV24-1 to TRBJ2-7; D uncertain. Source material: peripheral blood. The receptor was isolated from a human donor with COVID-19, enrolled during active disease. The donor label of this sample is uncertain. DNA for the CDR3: TGTGCCACCAGTGAGTACTACGAGCAGTACTTC. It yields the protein CATSEYYEQYF.